The rows below give T cell receptor beta chains drawn from one sample of a study of blood T cell repertoires in COVID-19. Assay: immunoSEQ multiplex PCR; the TCRdb copy retains only in-frame clones and omits some. Found here are about 140,000 clones, about 85% of them singletons; the top ten hold roughly 1.6%. The sequencing input was peripheral blood. Receptors were obtained from a human donor in a cohort sampled during active COVID-19. Each CDR3 is given with its conserved first and last residue. A D gene is named only where the DNA matches it firmly. Expanded clones get a size class; other rows say once, few or many, or leave the size out.

size	V	D	J	CDR3	DNA
-	TRBV3-1/TRBV3-2	-	TRBJ2-3	CASSRAGTDTQYF	TGTGCCAGCAGCCGGGCGGGAACAGATACGCAGTATTTT
-	TRBV27	TRBD2	TRBJ2-3	CASSLTGTSGFTDTQYF	TGTGCCAGCAGTTTAACCGGGACTAGCGGATTCACAGATACGCAGTATTTT
-	TRBV3-1/TRBV3-2	-	TRBJ2-7	CASSPPRGYEQYF	TGTGCCAGCAGCCCCCCCCGCGGGTACGAGCAGTACTTC
once	TRBV25-1	TRBD1	TRBJ1-2	CASSRPDRGSGYTF	TGTGCCAGCAGCCGACCAGACAGGGGGAGCGGCTACACCTTC
-	TRBV6-5	TRBD1	TRBJ1-2	CASSYRTGEEGYTF	TGTGCCAGCAGTTACCGAACAGGGGAAGAGGGCTACACCTTC
-	TRBV7-6	-	TRBJ2-1	CASSAGPPLFYNEQFF	TGTGCCAGCAGCGCGGGACCGCCGCTTTTTTACAATGAGCAGTTCTTC
-	TRBV4-3	TRBD1	TRBJ2-3	CASSQDLTGGRDTQYF	TGCGCCAGCAGCCAAGATCTGACAGGGGGAAGAGATACGCAGTATTTT
-	TRBV9	-	TRBJ2-2	CASSVDYFPTGELFF	TGTGCCAGCAGCGTAGACTATTTTCCCACCGGGGAGCTGTTTTTT
-	TRBV4-2	-	TRBJ2-7	CASSQEGGDREQYF	TGTGCCAGCAGCCAAGAAGGCGGGGATCGCGAGCAGTACTTC
-	TRBV7-9	-	TRBJ2-3	CASSLEQRGTDTQYF	TGTGCCAGCAGCTTAGAACAGCGGGGCACAGATACGCAGTATTTT
-	TRBV19	TRBD2	TRBJ2-7	CASGSREGLNEQYF	TGTGCCAGCGGGAGTCGGGAGGGCCTCAACGAGCAGTACTTC
-	TRBV5-4	TRBD1	TRBJ2-7	CASSRSGQAYEQYF	TGTGCCAGCAGCCGATCGGGACAGGCCTACGAGCAGTACTTC
-	TRBV5-1	-	TRBJ2-5	CASSLGQGGVQETQYF	TGCGCCAGCAGCTTGGGGCAGGGGGGCGTACAAGAGACCCAGTACTTC
once	TRBV14	TRBD1	TRBJ2-2	CASSKRQGASTGELFF	TGTGCCAGCAGCAAAAGACAGGGGGCAAGCACCGGGGAGCTGTTTTTT
-	TRBV4-2	TRBD2	TRBJ2-1	CASSQASGTSGNNEQFF	TGTGCCAGCAGCCAAGCCTCCGGGACTAGCGGGAACAATGAGCAGTTCTTC
-	TRBV19	-	TRBJ2-3	CASSEASRGTQYF	TGTGCCAGTAGTGAGGCTTCACGGGGTACGCAGTATTTT
-	TRBV19	-	TRBJ2-2	CASPDGDTGELFF	TGTGCCAGTCCCGACGGGGACACCGGGGAGCTGTTTTTT
many	TRBV10-3	-	TRBJ1-1	CAISTLGGNTEAFF	TGTGCCATCAGTACTCTCGGGGGTAACACTGAAGCTTTCTTT
once	TRBV18	TRBD1	TRBJ1-2	CASSAGTGGTYGYTF	TGTGCCAGCTCAGCCGGGACAGGGGGCACCTATGGCTACACCTTC
-	TRBV25-1	TRBD2	TRBJ2-7	CASRSTGGSYEQYF	TGTGCCAGCCGGTCTACGGGAGGCTCCTACGAGCAGTACTTC
-	TRBV25-1	TRBD1	TRBJ1-6	CASSEQGGNSPLHF	TGTGCCAGCAGTGAACAGGGGGGTAATTCACCCCTCCACTTT
-	TRBV29-1	-	TRBJ2-7	CSVTSGGSYEQYF	TGCAGCGTGACGTCCGGGGGCTCCTACGAGCAGTACTTC
-	TRBV19	-	TRBJ1-4	CASTAGATNEKLFF	TGTGCCAGTACAGCGGGTGCGACTAATGAAAAACTGTTTTTT
-	TRBV27	-	TRBJ2-7	CASSDPGTGSWEQYF	TGTGCCAGCAGTGACCCCGGGACTGGCTCTTGGGAGCAGTACTTC
-	TRBV18	-	TRBJ1-6	CASSPLQDSHSPLHF	TGTGCCAGCTCACCACTTCAGGACAGTCATTCACCCCTCCACTTT